One sample yielded the 24 T cell receptor beta chains listed below, sequenced in a study of blood T cell repertoires in COVID-19. Clones were sequenced by immunoSEQ multiplex PCR, and TCRdb holds only the in-frame ones, with some missing. The profile shows about 250,000 clones, 85% of them singletons. Specimen: PBMCs or T cells enriched from blood (not recorded which). These receptors came from a woman between 45 and 60 years old who had been exposed to COVID-19.

The chain joins TRBV19 to TRBJ1-5; possible D gene TRBD1, 6 bases. The germline V gene has CDR1 LNHDA and CDR2 SQIVND (reference sequence). V was clipped by 5 bases and J by 5 bases, with 16 bases between them. There are 15 residues in the CDR3. In DNA, the CDR3 is TGTGCCAGTAGTTTACAGGGAATACGCGATCAGCCCCAGCATTTT. The encoded protein is CASSLQGIRDQPQHF.

The chain employs TRBV7-2 and TRBJ1-5, with 9 nucleotides matching TRBD1. The CDR3 contains 14 residues. Germline loops: CDR1 SGHTA, CDR2 FQGNSA. V shed 5 bases and J 4 bases; nucleotides not matched to a gene: 3. The CDR3 here is CASSGTGNNQPQHF. CDR3 nucleotides: TGTGCCAGCAGCGGGACAGGGAATAATCAGCCCCAGCATTTT.

The chain combines TRBV7-9 with TRBJ2-1; D ambiguous. CDR1 SEHNR and CDR2 FQNEAQ come from the germline V gene (reference sequence). The V end lost 4 bases, the J end lost 7 bases, and 29 bases lay between the germline ends. This CDR3 has 19 residues. In DNA form, the CDR3 reads TGTGCCAGCAGCTCCTCCCCATTTTTGACCACTTCTCTAGGAAATGAGCAGTTCTTC. Amino acid sequence: CASSSSPFLTTSLGNEQFF.

The chain recombines TRBV27 with TRBJ2-7; TRBD2 aligns across 7 bases. The length of the CDR3 is 14 residues. Germline loops: CDR1 MNHEY, CDR2 SMNVEV (reference sequence). V lost 8 bases to trimming and J lost 2 bases; unmatched junction nucleotides: 9. The CDR3: CASGGGGPTYEQYF. The CDR3 DNA reads as TGTGCCAGCGGCGGGGGAGGCCCCACCTACGAGCAGTACTTC.

The chain recombines TRBV5-1 with TRBJ1-6; 7 bases map to TRBD1. Looked up from germline, CDR1 is SGHRS and CDR2 is YFSETQ. The CDR3 is made up of 16 amino acids. Trimming at V came to 3 bases and at J to 9 bases, leaving 12 bases not matched to a gene. In DNA, the CDR3 is TGCGCCAGCAGCTCGGGTCCGGGACAGTCCTTTTCACCCCTCCACTTT. It yields the protein CASSSGPGQSFSPLHF. The full variable domain, in which reference TRBV5-1 and TRBJ1-6 provide the parts outside the CDR3, is KAGVTQTPRYLIKTRGQQVTLSCSPISGHRSVSWYQQTPGQGLQFLFEYFSETQRNKGNFPGRFSGRQFSNSRSEMNVSTLELGDSALYLCASSSGPGQSFSPLHFGNGTRLTVT.

This clone was picked up a small number of times. The J gene is TRBJ1-1, the V gene TRBV27; possibly TRBD1 for D (5 bases). This CDR3 contains 15 residues. Germline-derived CDR1 and CDR2 are MNHEY and SMNVEV (reference sequence). Trimming pared 8 bases from V and 0 bases from J, leaving 16 bases between. CDR3: CASRRTGVMNTEAFF. CDR3 nucleotides: TGTGCCAGCCGGAGAACAGGAGTTATGAACACTGAAGCTTTCTTT.

The chain combines TRBV3-1 (or the pseudogene TRBV3-2) with TRBJ2-2, with TRBD1 as a possible D gene (6 bases). V shed 4 bases and J shed 7 bases, with 10 bases lying between them. Looked up from germline, CDR1 is LGHDT and CDR2 is YNNKEL (reference sequence). The CDR3 runs 13 residues. The CDR3 region has the DNA TGTGCCAGCAGCCCCTACAGGGTCGGGGAGCTGTTTTTT. It codes for CASSPYRVGELFF.

The rearrangement joins TRBV19 to TRBJ1-1; 9 positions match TRBD1. Germline-derived CDR1 and CDR2 are LNHDA and SQIVND (reference sequence). CDR3 length equals 13 residues. The V and J ends lost 5 bases and 8 bases, in that order; junction bases with no gene match: 6. CDR3 sequence (DNA): TGTGCCAGTAGTCTGACAGGGGGAAAAGAAGCTTTCTTT. This sequence encodes CASSLTGGKEAFF.

The rearrangement joins TRBV5-4 to TRBJ1-2, with 12 bases aligning to TRBD1. J was trimmed by 8 bases and V by 3 bases; bases with no gene match: 11. CDR3 length equals 16 residues. Germline CDR1 SGHNT, CDR2 YYREEE (reference sequence). DNA for the CDR3: TGTGCCAGCAGCTGGGGGCGGGGACAGGGGGCGCAAGGCTACACCTTC. Protein product: CASSWGRGQGAQGYTF. Full variable domain (rest looked up from reference TRBV5-4 and TRBJ1-2): ETGVTQSPTHLIKTRGQQVTLRCSSQSGHNTVSWYQQALGQGPQFIFQYYREEENGRGNFPPRFSGLQFPNYSSELNVNALELDDSALYLCASSWGRGQGAQGYTFGSGTRLTVV.

This chain joins TRBV10-3 and TRBJ2-2; maybe TRBD1 (5 bases). The CDR3 covers 14 residues. Germline V gives CDR1 ENHRY, CDR2 SYGVKD. Trimming shortened V by 6 bases and J by 3 bases, and 11 bases separated the two germline ends. CDR3 residues: CAISPQGDTGELFF. The CDR3 nucleotides are TGTGCCATCAGCCCACAAGGGGACACCGGGGAGCTGTTTTTT.

The V call is TRBV6-4, the J call TRBJ1-2, with TRBD1 matching 9 bases. Trimming cost V 3 bases and J 7 bases; bases outside gene matches: 9. CDR1 and CDR2 (germline): MRHNA, SNTAGT. This CDR3 has 15 amino acids. The DNA for the CDR3 is TGTGCCAGCAGTGAGTCCGCGGACAGGGGTGGTGGCTACACCTTC. Amino acid sequence: CASSESADRGGGYTF.

The rearrangement links TRBV7-7 to TRBJ1-1; no reliable D call. The V gene's germline CDR1 is SSHAT and CDR2 FNYEAQ (reference sequence). The CDR3 is made up of 13 amino acids. V lost 0 bases, J lost 2 bases, and 4 bases lay in between. The CDR3 here is CASSLALNTEAFF. The CDR3 nucleotides are TGTGCCAGCAGCTTAGCTCTCAACACTGAAGCTTTCTTT.

This chain uses TRBV4-3 with TRBJ2-7; 9 bases agree with TRBD1. Trimming removed 4 bases from V and 7 bases from J; junction bases left unmatched: 11. CDR1 is LGHNA, CDR2 YSLEER, per germline. The CDR3 has 15 residues. This CDR3 reads CASSLSGTGIGEQYF. The CDR3 region has the DNA TGCGCCAGCAGCCTATCCGGGACAGGGATAGGGGAGCAGTACTTC.

This clone was seen a single time. This chain uses TRBV6-5 with TRBJ1-6; D is unresolved. Germline values: CDR1 MNHEY, CDR2 SVGAGI. The V and J ends lost 0 bases and 9 bases respectively, with 6 bases between them. CDR3 length equals 13 residues. In DNA form, the CDR3 reads TGTGCCAGCAGTTACTCGGCACGTTCACCCCTCCACTTT. Translated: CASSYSARSPLHF.

V gene TRBV5-1 combines with J gene TRBJ1-2; no definite D call. V dropped 0 bases and J dropped 2 bases, with 5 bases sitting between them. This CDR3 has 13 residues. CDR1 is SGHRS and CDR2 is YFSETQ in the germline V gene. The CDR3 bases are TGCGCCAGCAGCTTGGCACAGAACTATGGCTACACCTTC. This gives the protein CASSLAQNYGYTF.

The gene calls are TRBV7-2 and TRBJ1-5, with D uncertain. V was clipped by 3 bases and J by 2 bases, with 11 bases between them. This CDR3 has 15 residues. CDR1 is SGHTA, CDR2 FQGNSA, per germline. CDR3 DNA: TGTGCCAGCAGCTTCCTGGGTGGAGGCAATCAGCCCCAGCATTTT. Translating it yields CASSFLGGGNQPQHF.

V is TRBV2 and J is TRBJ2-3, with D unresolved. Germline V gives CDR1 SNHLY, CDR2 FYNNEI. This CDR3 has 11 amino acids. V was pared by 2 bases and J by 5 bases, with 2 bases between. CDR3 DNA sequence: TGTGCCAGCAGTGAACAAGATACGCAGTATTTT. Translating gives CASSEQDTQYF.

The V and J genes are TRBV23-1 and TRBJ2-3; no firm D call. TRBV23-1 is annotated as an ORF whose role is uncertain. The CDR3 contains 11 residues. V lost 3 bases and J 12 bases, leaving 10 bases between the germline ends. DNA of the CDR3: TGCGCCAGCAGTCACCCTCTTCTACAGTATTTT. Encoded protein: CASSHPLLQYF.

The genes are TRBV29-1 and TRBJ2-7, with TRBD1 identical over 9 bases. The CDR3 is 14 amino acids. Per germline, CDR1 SQVTM and CDR2 ANQGSEA. The ends lost 7 bases at V and 3 bases at J; junction bases unmatched: 10. CDR3 bases: TGCAGCGCGGGGGGACAGGGAGTAAGCTACGAGCAGTACTTC. This translates into CSAGGQGVSYEQYF.

V and J are TRBV7-2 and TRBJ2-5, with 15 bases aligning to TRBD2. The CDR3 length is 14 residues. From germline, CDR1 is SGHTA and CDR2 FQGNSA. After removal of 5 bases from V and 13 bases from J, the junction contained 8 bases not matched to a gene. This CDR3 reads CASSPRTSGGAGYF. In DNA, the CDR3 is TGTGCCAGCAGCCCCAGGACTAGCGGGGGGGCCGGGTACTTC. The whole variable domain, filled in from reference TRBV7-2 and TRBJ2-5, reads GAGVSQSPSNKVTEKGKDVELRCDPISGHTALYWYRQSLGQGLEFLIYFQGNSAPDKSGLPSDRFSAERTGGSVSTLTIQRTQQEDSAVYLCASSPRTSGGAGYFGPGTRLLVL.

This chain uses TRBV29-1 with TRBJ1-1; no reliable D call. This CDR3 spans 16 amino acids. Germline CDR1 reads SQVTM; CDR2 reads ANQGSEA. With 7 bases removed from V and 6 bases from J, the gap between germline ends came to 27 bases. The CDR3 is CSARTSPTLRGAEAFF. CDR3 coding DNA: TGCAGCGCCCGAACTTCGCCGACTTTGCGCGGCGCTGAAGCTTTCTTT.

Regarding this clone: This CDR3 is also generated by other DNA sequences in the sample. The chain employs TRBV19 and TRBJ2-3; 11 nucleotides match TRBD2. V trimming: 5 bases; J trimming: 1 base; junction bases outside the gene matches: 5. CDR1 is LNHDA and CDR2 is SQIVND in the germline V gene (reference sequence). The CDR3 runs to 16 residues. CDR3 bases: TGTGCCAGTAGTCGTCTAGCGGGGGGTCGCACAGATACGCAGTATTTT. It encodes CASSRLAGGRTDTQYF.

The V gene is TRBV3-1 (or the pseudogene TRBV3-2), the J gene TRBJ1-4, with 7 bases identical to TRBD1. Germline CDR1 LGHDT, CDR2 YNNKEL (reference sequence). V lost 4 bases to trimming and J lost 7 bases; unmatched junction nucleotides: 6. The length of the CDR3 is 14 residues. DNA for the CDR3: TGTGCCAGCAGCCCCCCGGGACAGCTTGAAAAACTGTTTTTT. It yields the protein CASSPPGQLEKLFF.

V gene TRBV14 combines with J gene TRBJ2-2, with D uncertain. CDR3 size: 13 residues. The V end was cut by 3 bases, the J end by 7 bases, with 9 bases between. In germline, CDR1 is SGHDN, CDR2 FVKESK. CDR3 sequence reads: CASSQVLSGELFF. CDR3 coding DNA: TGTGCCAGCAGCCAGGTTCTGAGCGGGGAGCTGTTTTTT.